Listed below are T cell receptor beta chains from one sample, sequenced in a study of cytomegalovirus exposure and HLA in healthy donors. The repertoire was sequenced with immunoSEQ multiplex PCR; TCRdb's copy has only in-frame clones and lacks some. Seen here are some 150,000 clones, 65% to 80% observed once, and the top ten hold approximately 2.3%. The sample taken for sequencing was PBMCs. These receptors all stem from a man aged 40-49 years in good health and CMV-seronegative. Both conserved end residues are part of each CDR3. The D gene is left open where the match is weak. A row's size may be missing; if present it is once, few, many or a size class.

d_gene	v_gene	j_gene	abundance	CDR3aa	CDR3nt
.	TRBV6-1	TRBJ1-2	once	CASTRAVNYGYTF	TGTGCCAGCACGCGGGCAGTTAACTATGGCTACACCTTC
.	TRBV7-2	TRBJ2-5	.	CASSLGKGGETQYF	TGTGCCAGCAGCTTGGGTAAAGGAGGAGAGACCCAGTACTTC
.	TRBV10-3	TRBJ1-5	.	CATRDYSNQPQHF	TGTGCCACGCGGGACTATAGCAATCAGCCCCAGCATTTT
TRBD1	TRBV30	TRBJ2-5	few	CAWSRDRVLQETQYF	TGTGCCTGGAGTCGGGACAGAGTCCTCCAAGAGACCCAGTACTTC
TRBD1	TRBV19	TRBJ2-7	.	CASRRTGSNEQYF	TGTGCCAGTAGACGGACAGGGAGCAACGAGCAGTACTTC
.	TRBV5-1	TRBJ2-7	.	CASSLAGATYEQYF	TGCGCCAGCAGCTTGGCAGGGGCAACCTACGAGCAGTACTTC
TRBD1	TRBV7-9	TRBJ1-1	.	CSSSLMQGAVSEAFF	TGTTCCAGCAGCTTAATGCAGGGGGCGGTTTCTGAAGCTTTCTTT
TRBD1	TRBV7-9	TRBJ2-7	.	CASSPRTGRVDEQYF	TGTGCCAGCAGTCCCAGGACAGGGCGAGTGGACGAGCAGTACTTC
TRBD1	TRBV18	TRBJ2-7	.	CASSPRDRGLYEQYF	TGTGCCAGCTCACCGCGGGACAGGGGTCTGTACGAGCAGTACTTC
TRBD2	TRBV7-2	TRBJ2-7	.	CASSPPYGGGTNEQYF	TGTGCCAGCAGCCCGCCATACGGGGGGGGCACCAACGAGCAGTACTTC
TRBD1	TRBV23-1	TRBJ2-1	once	CASSQSGGRDRVKGYNEQFF	TGCGCCAGCAGTCAATCCGGGGGCCGGGACAGGGTGAAAGGCTACAATGAGCAGTTCTTC
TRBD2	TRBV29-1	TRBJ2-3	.	CSVGGTSGASTDTQYF	TGCAGCGTTGGAGGGACTAGCGGGGCTAGCACAGATACGCAGTATTTT
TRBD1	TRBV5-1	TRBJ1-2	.	CASSFGTGRVYGYTF	TGCGCCAGCAGCTTTGGGACAGGAAGGGTTTATGGCTACACCTTC
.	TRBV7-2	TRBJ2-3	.	CASSSTPEADTQYF	TGTGCCAGCAGCTCTACACCTGAGGCAGATACGCAGTATTTT
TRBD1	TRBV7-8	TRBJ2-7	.	CASSAGTGVSSYEQYF	TGTGCCAGCAGCGCCGGGACAGGGGTTTCTTCCTACGAGCAGTACTTC
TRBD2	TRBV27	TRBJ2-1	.	CASSLSLGGDEQFF	TGTGCCAGCAGTTTGTCTCTGGGGGGGGATGAGCAGTTCTTC
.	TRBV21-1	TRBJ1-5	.	CASSRRGQVIQPQHF	TGTGCCAGCAGCCGACGGGGACAGGTAATACAGCCCCAGCATTTT
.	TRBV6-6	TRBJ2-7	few	CASSYGGSGYEQYF	TGTGCCAGCAGTTACGGGGGTAGCGGCTACGAGCAGTACTTC
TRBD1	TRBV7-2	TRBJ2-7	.	CASSTGTGGEQYF	TGTGCCAGCAGCACCGGGACAGGGGGCGAGCAGTACTTC
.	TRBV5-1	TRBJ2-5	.	CASSAGTSQETQYF	TGCGCCAGCAGCGCGGGGACGAGCCAAGAGACCCAGTACTTC
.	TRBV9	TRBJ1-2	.	CASSVQGIGGYTF	TGTGCCAGCAGCGTTCAGGGTATTGGTGGCTACACCTTC
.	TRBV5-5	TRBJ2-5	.	CASSLVGSQGETQYF	TGTGCCAGCAGCTTGGTGGGCAGCCAGGGAGAGACCCAGTACTTC
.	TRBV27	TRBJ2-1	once	CASNSPSYNEQFF	TGTGCCAGCAATAGCCCATCCTACAATGAGCAGTTCTTC
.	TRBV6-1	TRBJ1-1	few	CASSRREEDTEAFF	TGTGCCAGCAGTCGCCGGGAGGAGGACACTGAAGCTTTCTTT
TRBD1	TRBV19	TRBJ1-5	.	CASRTGDQPQHF	TGTGCCAGTAGAACAGGGGATCAGCCCCAGCATTTT
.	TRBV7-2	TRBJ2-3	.	CASSVRAPGDTQYF	TGTGCCAGCAGCGTCCGAGCGCCCGGGGATACGCAGTATTTT
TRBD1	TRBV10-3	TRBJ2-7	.	CAIGRDRDAEQYF	TGTGCCATCGGCCGGGACAGGGATGCCGAGCAGTACTTC
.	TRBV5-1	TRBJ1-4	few	CASSRQGMANEKLFF	TGCGCCAGCAGCAGGCAGGGAATGGCTAATGAAAAACTGTTTTTT
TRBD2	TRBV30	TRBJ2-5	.	CAWKTSGSQETQYF	TGTGCCTGGAAGACTAGCGGGAGTCAAGAGACCCAGTACTTC
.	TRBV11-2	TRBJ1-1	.	CASTDGVITEAFF	TGTGCCAGCACCGACGGGGTGATCACTGAAGCTTTCTTT
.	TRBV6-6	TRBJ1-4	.	CASSDNRDNNEKLFF	TGTGCCAGCAGTGACAACAGGGATAATAATGAAAAACTGTTTTTT
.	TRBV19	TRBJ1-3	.	CAVWERSSSGNTIYF	TGTGCCGTATGGGAGAGATCAAGCTCTGGAAACACCATATATTTT
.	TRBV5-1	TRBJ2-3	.	CASSLLAGLSTDTQYF	TGCGCCAGCAGCTTGCTGGCGGGGTTATCCACAGATACGCAGTATTTT
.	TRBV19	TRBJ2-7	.	CASSTQASYEQYF	TGTGCCAGTAGTACGCAGGCGTCTTACGAGCAGTACTTC
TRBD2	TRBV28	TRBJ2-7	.	CASSLGRGVVYEQYF	TGTGCCAGCAGTTTGGGGCGGGGGGTCGTCTACGAGCAGTACTTC
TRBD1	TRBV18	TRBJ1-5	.	CASNRDRDQPQHF	TGTGCCAGCAACCGGGACAGAGATCAGCCCCAGCATTTT
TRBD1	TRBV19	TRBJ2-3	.	CASSGQGGYTQYF	TGTGCCAGTAGCGGACAGGGTGGTTATACGCAGTATTTT
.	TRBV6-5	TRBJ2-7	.	CASSYLSGYEQYF	TGTGCCAGCAGTTATCTTAGCGGATACGAGCAGTACTTC
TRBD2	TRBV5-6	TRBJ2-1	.	CASSFRTSGRNEQFF	TGTGCCAGCAGCTTTCGGACTAGCGGGAGAAATGAGCAGTTCTTC
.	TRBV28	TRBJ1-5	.	CASSSPGNQPQHF	TGTGCCAGCAGTTCCCCGGGGAATCAGCCCCAGCATTTT
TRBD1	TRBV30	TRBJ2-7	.	CAWRAQGALYEQYF	TGTGCCTGGAGGGCGCAGGGGGCGCTCTACGAGCAGTACTTC
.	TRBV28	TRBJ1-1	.	CASSLRDGEVGEAFF	TGTGCCAGCAGTTTACGGGATGGGGAAGTCGGTGAAGCTTTCTTT
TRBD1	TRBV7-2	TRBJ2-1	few	CASSPGQGGIGQFF	TGTGCCAGCAGTCCGGGACAGGGTGGTATTGGGCAGTTCTTC
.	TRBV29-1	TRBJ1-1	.	CSALQGPMNTEAFF	TGCAGCGCTCTCCAGGGGCCGATGAACACTGAAGCTTTCTTT
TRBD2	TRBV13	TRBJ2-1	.	CASSLDPGGSYNEQFF	TGTGCCAGCAGCTTAGATCCGGGAGGTTCGTACAATGAGCAGTTCTTC
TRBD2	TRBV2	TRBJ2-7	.	CASSGDSGAYYEQYF	TGTGCCAGCAGTGGGGATAGCGGGGCCTACTACGAGCAGTACTTC
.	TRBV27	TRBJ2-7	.	CASSLLGGVSHEQYF	TGTGCCAGCAGCCTTCTAGGGGGGGTGTCCCACGAGCAGTACTTC
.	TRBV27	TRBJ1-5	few	CASSLGGPNQPQHF	TGTGCCAGCAGTTTGGGGGGACCCAATCAGCCCCAGCATTTT
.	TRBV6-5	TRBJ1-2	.	CASSREGVRGGYTF	TGTGCCAGCAGCCGCGAAGGAGTGCGGGGTGGCTACACCTTC
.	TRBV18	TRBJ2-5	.	CASSLQVQETQYF	TGTGCCAGCTCACTACAGGTCCAAGAGACCCAGTACTTC
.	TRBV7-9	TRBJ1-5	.	CASSFGSGNQPQHF	TGTGCCAGCAGCTTTGGGTCGGGTAATCAGCCCCAGCATTTT
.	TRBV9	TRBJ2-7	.	CASSVGTAYEQYF	TGTGCCAGCAGCGTAGGGACAGCCTACGAGCAGTACTTC
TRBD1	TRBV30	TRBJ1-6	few	CAWSTGTGRSPLHF	TGTGCCTGGAGTACCGGGACAGGGAGATCACCCCTCCACTTT